The table lists the clone carrying this T cell receptor (beta chain) with many counts. V shed 1 base and J 7 bases; nucleotides not matched to a gene: 4. Germline-derived CDR1 and CDR2 are DFQATT and SNEGSKA (reference sequence). The CDR3 consists of 15 residues. The authors sequenced patients whose flow cytometry had shown CD8+CD57+ cell expansion. These data belong to a study of CD8+CD57+ T cells in acquired aplastic anemia. Genomic DNA templated the TCR beta VDJ and CDR3 profiling. TCRdb ran MiXCR on the reads and lists one entry per CDR3 protein. The data show roughly 500,000 distinct CDR3 sequences, approximately 32% seen once.

The gene calls are TRBV20-1 and TRBJ1-6; 10 bases fit TRBD1. Source material: sorted CD4+, CD8+, or CD8+CD57+ T cells (not recorded which) from PBMCs. The source of this sequence is a human donor with aplastic anemia. The CDR3 region is CSARATGGGNSPLHF. CDR3 nucleotide sequence: TGCAGTGCTAGAGCGACAGGGGGCGGCAATTCACCCCTCCACTTT.